This T cell receptor (beta chain) was captured by sequencing in a study of regulatory T cells in long-lasting Graves disease. Points from the study as a whole: Patients with persistent disease showed a bias toward TRBV28, TRBJ1-2 and TRBJ2-5.

Time point defined: newly diagnosed GD, antithyroid drugs for less than 3 months. PBMC-derived RNA was used for the TCR library. Remarks on this clonotype: No antigen is known for it.

Arm-PCR of CDR3 regions and iRepertoire HTBI primers were used to build TCR beta libraries. One entry per CDR3 protein results from TCRdb running MiXCR on the multiplex PCR reads. The sample consists of 540,000 or so distinct CDR3 sequences, approximately 13% of them appearing once. V gave up 7 bases and J gave up 1 base; unmatched junction bases: 2. This CDR3 comprises 13 residues. Germline V gene data show CDR1 as SGHNT and CDR2 as YYREEE (reference sequence). The same specimen was also included in a second study, on T cells in Graves' hyperthyroidism and ophthalmopathy.

This chain joins TRBV5-4 and TRBJ2-5, with 9 bases matching TRBD2. The specimen was peripheral blood mononuclear cells (PBMCs), collected at new diagnosis, from a patient treated with antithyroid drugs. This TCR was recovered from a man aged 25-40 years with Graves disease. CDR3 residues: CASGTSPQETQYF. The CDR3 DNA follows: TGTGCCAGCGGGACTAGCCCCCAAGAGACCCAGTACTTC. The full variable domain, rest sourced from reference TRBV5-4 and TRBJ2-5, is ETGVTQSPTHLIKTRGQQVTLRCSSQSGHNTVSWYQQALGQGPQFIFQYYREEENGRGNFPPRFSGLQFPNYSSELNVNALELDDSALYLCASGTSPQETQYFGPGTRLLVL.